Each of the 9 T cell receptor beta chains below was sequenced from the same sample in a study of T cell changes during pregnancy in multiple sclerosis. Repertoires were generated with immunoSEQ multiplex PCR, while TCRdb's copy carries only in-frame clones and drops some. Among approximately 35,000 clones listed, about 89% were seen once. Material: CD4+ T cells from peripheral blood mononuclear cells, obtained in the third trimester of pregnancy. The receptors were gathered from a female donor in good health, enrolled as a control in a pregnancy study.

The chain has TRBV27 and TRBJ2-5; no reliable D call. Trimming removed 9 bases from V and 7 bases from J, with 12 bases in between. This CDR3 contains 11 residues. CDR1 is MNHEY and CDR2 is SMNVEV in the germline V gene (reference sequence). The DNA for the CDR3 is TGTGCCAGGTCCGCCGGTGGGACCCAGTACTTC. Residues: CARSAGGTQYF.

The DNA for the CDR3 is TGTGCCAGCAGCCCAGTTCTGGGAGTGGGGATAAGCTACGAGCAGTACTTC. It codes for CASSPVLGVGISYEQYF. The chain uses TRBV5-4 and TRBJ2-7; possible D gene TRBD2, 5 bases. Germline V lookup: CDR1 SGHNT, CDR2 YYREEE (reference sequence). The CDR3 covers 17 residues. Trimming took off 4 bases at V and 3 bases at J, with 23 bases between the two ends.

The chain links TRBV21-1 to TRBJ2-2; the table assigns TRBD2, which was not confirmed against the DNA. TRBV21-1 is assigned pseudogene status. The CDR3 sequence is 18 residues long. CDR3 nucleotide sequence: TGTGCCAGCAGCAAAGAGAGGGCACAAAGGCCCAACACCGGGGAGCTGTTTTTT. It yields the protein CASSKERAQRPNTGELFF.

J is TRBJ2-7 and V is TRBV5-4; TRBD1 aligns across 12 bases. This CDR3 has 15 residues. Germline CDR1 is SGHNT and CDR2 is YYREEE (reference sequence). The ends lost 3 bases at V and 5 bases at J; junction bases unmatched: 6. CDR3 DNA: TGTGCCAGCAGCTACGAGGGGGACAGGGGGCACGAGCAGTACTTC. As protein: CASSYEGDRGHEQYF.

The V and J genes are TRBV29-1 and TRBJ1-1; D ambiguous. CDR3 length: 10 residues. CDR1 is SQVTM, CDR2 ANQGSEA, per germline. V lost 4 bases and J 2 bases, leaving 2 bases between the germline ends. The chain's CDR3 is CSVVNTEAFF. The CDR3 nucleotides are TGCAGCGTTGTAAACACTGAAGCTTTCTTT.

CDR3 DNA sequence: TGTGCCAGCACCCCGCGGGGGGTGATCGGGGAGCTGTTTTTT. Its translation: CASTPRGVIGELFF. The chain uses TRBV27 and TRBJ2-2, with 8 positions matching TRBD2. Trimming removed 7 bases from V and 7 bases from J; junction bases left unmatched: 8. The V gene's germline CDR1 is MNHEY and CDR2 SMNVEV (reference sequence). The CDR3 has 14 amino acids.

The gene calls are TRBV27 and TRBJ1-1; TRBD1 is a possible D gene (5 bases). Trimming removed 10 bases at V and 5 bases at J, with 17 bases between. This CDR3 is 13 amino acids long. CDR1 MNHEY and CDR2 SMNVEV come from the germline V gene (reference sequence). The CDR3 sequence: CATRRGGLTEAFF. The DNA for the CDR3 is TGTGCCACCCGACGGGGGGGTTTGACTGAAGCTTTCTTT.

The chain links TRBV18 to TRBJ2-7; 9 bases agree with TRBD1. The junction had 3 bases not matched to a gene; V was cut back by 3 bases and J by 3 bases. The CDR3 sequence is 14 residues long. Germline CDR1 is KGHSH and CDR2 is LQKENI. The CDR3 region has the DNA TGTGCCAGCTCACCGACAGGGGGAATCTACGAGCAGTACTTC. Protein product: CASSPTGGIYEQYF.

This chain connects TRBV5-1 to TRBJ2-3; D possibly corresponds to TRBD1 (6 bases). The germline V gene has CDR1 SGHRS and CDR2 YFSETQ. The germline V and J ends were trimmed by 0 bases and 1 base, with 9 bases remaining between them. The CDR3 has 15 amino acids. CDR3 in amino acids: CASSLGQAGTDTQYF. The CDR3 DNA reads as TGCGCCAGCAGCTTGGGACAGGCCGGCACAGATACGCAGTATTTT.